Presented here are 9 T cell receptor beta chains from one specimen sequenced in a study of immune heterogeneity within non-small cell lung tumors. Template material comprised bulk tumor genomic DNA at around 600 ng per sample. Every primary tumor yielded several biopsies, spaced far apart, that were taken during surgery. Those enrolled were patients newly diagnosed with untreated non-small cell lung cancer and undergoing curative surgery. Multiplex PCR with 32 V and 13 J primers amplified TCR beta CDR3. One entry per CDR3 protein, called by TCRdb with MiXCR from the multiplex PCR reads. The table lists more than 2,500 distinct CDR3 sequences, 14% to 15% of them singletons. Material for sequencing was lung tumor tissue. The receptors stem from a female donor with non-small cell lung cancer.

By its share, this clonotype is medium-sized. The chain has TRBV30 and TRBJ2-3; tentative D call: TRBD1 (5 bases). Trimming left V 0 bases short and J 5 bases short, with 9 bases between. This CDR3 has 13 residues. Germline V lookup: CDR1 GTSNPN, CDR2 SVGIG (reference sequence). The DNA for the CDR3 is TGTGCCTGGAGTGTTGGGGCTGGAGATACGCAGTATTTT. Amino acids: CAWSVGAGDTQYF. The full variable domain, its missing parts supplied by reference TRBV30 and TRBJ2-3, is SQTIHQWPATLVQPVGSPLSLECTVEGTSNPNLYWYRQAAGRGLQLLFYSVGIGQISSEVPQNLSASRPQDRQFILSSKKLLLSDSGFYLCAWSVGAGDTQYFGPGTRLTVL.

In its sample, this clonotype ranks as medium-sized (0.01 to 0.1%). The J gene is TRBJ1-2, the V gene TRBV20-1; 9 bases are shared with TRBD1. V lost 5 bases, J lost 3 bases, and 7 bases stayed unmatched. Looked up from germline, CDR1 is DFQATT and CDR2 is SNEGSKA (reference sequence). The CDR3 length is 14 residues. DNA of the CDR3: TGCAGTGCTGCACGGACAGGGGTCTACTATGGCTACACCTTC. Translated, it gives CSAARTGVYYGYTF.

This clonotype was counted at least ten times. The CDR3 DNA sequence: TGTGCCAGCAGCCTATCAACCCACGTAGGACAGGGTGCTGAAGCTTTCTTT. It translates to CASSLSTHVGQGAEAFF. V usage is TRBV13 and J usage is TRBJ1-1, with 8 bases aligning to TRBD1. This CDR3 region has 17 residues. Germline V gene data show CDR1 as PRHDT and CDR2 as FYEKMQ (reference sequence). V lost 5 bases, J lost 6 bases, and 17 bases stayed unmatched.

This clonotype is deemed medium-sized. The chain uses TRBV6-1 and TRBJ2-3, with a possible D match to TRBD2 (6 bases). The germline gives CDR1 MNHNS, CDR2 SASEGT. V lost 6 bases, J lost 3 bases, and 16 bases lay in between. This CDR3 contains 15 residues. The CDR3 loop is CASSPLGTGTDTQYF. The CDR3 DNA follows: TGTGCCAGCAGCCCCCTCGGGACTGGGACAGATACGCAGTATTTT.

Judged by abundance, this clonotype is medium-sized. The chain couples TRBV2 to TRBJ2-1; D perhaps matches TRBD2 (5 bases). With 6 bases removed from V and 4 bases from J, the gap between germline ends came to 10 bases. The germline CDR1 and CDR2 sequences are SNHLY and FYNNEI. The CDR3 totals 13 residues. CDR3 sequence: CASSLTRYNEQFF. The CDR3 DNA is TGTGCCAGCAGCCTCACTAGGTACAATGAGCAGTTCTTC.

This clonotype is classed as large. J is TRBJ2-7 and V is TRBV6-1, with TRBD1 as a possible D gene (7 bases). V lost 5 bases and J lost 4, with 12 bases in between. CDR1 and CDR2 from the germline V gene are MNHNS and SASEGT. The CDR3 covers 13 residues. The CDR3 nucleotides read TGTGCCAGCAGTTACCCAGGGGGGTACGAGCAGTACTTC. It translates to CASSYPGGYEQYF.

By its share, this clonotype is medium-sized (0.01 to 0.1%). The rearrangement uses TRBV28 and TRBJ1-2; possibly TRBD1 for D (5 bases). V was shortened by 10 bases and J by 4 bases, with 10 bases between the two germline ends. This CDR3 comprises 11 residues. Looked up from germline, CDR1 is MDHEN and CDR2 is SYDVKM. CDR3 sequence: CATWGIYGYTF. CDR3 nucleotide sequence: TGTGCCACCTGGGGGATCTATGGCTACACCTTC.

Judged by abundance, this clonotype is medium-sized. This chain uses TRBV7-9 with TRBJ2-7; 12 positions agree with TRBD1. In germline, CDR1 is SEHNR, CDR2 FQNEAQ (reference sequence). The V and J ends lost 5 bases and 5 bases, in that order; junction bases with no gene match: 10. The CDR3 length is 16 residues. CDR3 sequence reads: CASSRSGTGGSNEQYF. DNA for the CDR3: TGTGCCAGCAGCAGATCCGGGACAGGGGGCTCGAACGAGCAGTACTTC.

Concerning this clonotype: With a much larger clone just one base away, this may be a read error. The chain uses TRBV7-2 and TRBJ1-2; 10 bases match TRBD1. The germline CDR1 and CDR2 sequences are SGHTA and FQGNSA. The CDR3 totals 14 residues. The CDR3 nucleotides read TGTGCCAACAGCTCCCGGACAGGGGGCTATGGCTACACCTTC. It encodes CANSSRTGGYGYTF. Together with reference TRBV7-2 and TRBJ1-2, the CDR3 gives the full variable domain: GAGVSQSPSNKVTEKGKDVELRCDPISGHTALYWYRQSLGQGLEFLIYFQGNSAPDKSGLPSDRFSAERTGGSVSTLTIQRTQQEDSAVYLCANSSRTGGYGYTFGSGTRLTVV.